This TCR beta chain was retrieved from a study of CD8 T cells in ankylosing spondylitis. General observations from the study: Clones linked to disease, bearing a CD8+ phenotype, were relatively rare in peripheral blood. It was reported that disease-linked clones were significantly enriched in matched ankylosing spondylitis synovial fluid.

TCRdb reprocessed the 5' RACE reads via MiXCR and lists one record per CDR3 protein. This sample has about 340,000 distinct CDR3 sequences, with roughly 14% found just once. This clonotype was seen repeatedly, ten times or more. What it binds is unknown. After removal of 1 base from V and 5 bases from J, the junction contained 0 bases not matched to a gene. CDR3 size: 13 residues. Germline values: CDR1 SGHTA, CDR2 FQGNSA. The chain recombines TRBV7-2 with TRBJ2-5, with 8 bases identical to TRBD2. This TCR derives from a male donor with ankylosing spondylitis or in good health (not recorded which). The sample was blood, either unsorted or a sorted T cell fraction (not recorded which). CDR3 bases: TGTGCCAGCAGCTTAGGACTAGCGGAGACCCAGTACTTC. Translated, it gives CASSLGLAETQYF.